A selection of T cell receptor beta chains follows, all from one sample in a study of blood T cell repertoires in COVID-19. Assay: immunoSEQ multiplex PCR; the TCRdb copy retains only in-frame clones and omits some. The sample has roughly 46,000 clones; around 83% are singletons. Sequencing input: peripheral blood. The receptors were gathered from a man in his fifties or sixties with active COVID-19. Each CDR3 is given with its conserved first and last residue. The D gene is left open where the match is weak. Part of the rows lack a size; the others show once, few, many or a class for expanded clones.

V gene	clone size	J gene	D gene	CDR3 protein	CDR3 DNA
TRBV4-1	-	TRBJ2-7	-	CASSPQGALRGEQYF	TGCGCCAGCAGCCCCCAAGGGGCCCTAAGAGGCGAGCAGTACTTC
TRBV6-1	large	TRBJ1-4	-	CASSDSMELEKLFF	TGTGCCAGCAGTGATTCTATGGAGCTTGAAAAACTGTTTTTT
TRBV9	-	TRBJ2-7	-	CASSVAGAGSYEQYF	TGTGCCAGCAGCGTAGCAGGGGCTGGCTCCTACGAGCAGTACTTC
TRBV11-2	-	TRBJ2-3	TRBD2	CASSLVIAGAGTDTQYF	TGTGCCAGCAGCTTGGTCATAGCGGGAGCGGGTACAGATACGCAGTATTTT
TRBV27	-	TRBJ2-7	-	CASSSSPLAYSSYEQYF	TGTGCCAGCAGCTCTTCCCCCTTAGCGTATAGCTCCTACGAGCAGTACTTC
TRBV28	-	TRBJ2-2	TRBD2	CAVESGGPGELFF	TGTGCCGTGGAGTCGGGAGGGCCTGGGGAGCTGTTTTTT
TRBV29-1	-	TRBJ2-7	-	CSVEVKVGERGGNEQYF	TGCAGCGTTGAAGTAAAAGTAGGGGAGAGGGGGGGAAACGAGCAGTACTTC
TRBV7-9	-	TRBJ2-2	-	CASRWGGSGTGELFF	TGTGCCAGCAGATGGGGGGGCTCGGGCACCGGGGAGCTGTTTTTT
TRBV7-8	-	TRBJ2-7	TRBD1	CASSPRDREGTYEQYF	TGTGCCAGCAGCCCTCGGGACAGGGAGGGGACCTACGAGCAGTACTTC
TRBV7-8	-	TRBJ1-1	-	CASSLVPGRVIEAFF	TGTGCCAGCAGCTTAGTCCCGGGGAGGGTGATTGAAGCTTTCTTT
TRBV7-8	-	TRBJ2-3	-	CASSTGQQAVPDTQYF	TGTGCCAGCAGCACCGGACAGCAAGCCGTACCAGATACGCAGTATTTT
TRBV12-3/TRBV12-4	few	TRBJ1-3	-	CAIDSSRRLYF	TGTGCCATCGACAGCTCGCGGCGCTTATATTTT
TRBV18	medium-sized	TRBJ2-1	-	CASSPPSGASYNEQFF	TGTGCCAGCTCACCCCCCAGCGGAGCGTCCTACAATGAGCAGTTCTTC
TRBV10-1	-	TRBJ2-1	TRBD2	CASSDPVESRLAGELYNEQFF	TGCGCCAGCAGTGATCCCGTTGAGAGTAGACTAGCGGGGGAATTATACAATGAGCAGTTCTTC
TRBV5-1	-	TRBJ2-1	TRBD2	CASSWGLAGPGEQFF	TGCGCCAGCAGCTGGGGACTAGCGGGACCAGGTGAGCAGTTCTTC
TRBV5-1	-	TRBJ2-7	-	CASSLVVTFPSYEQYF	TGCGCCAGCAGCTTGGTCGTCACTTTTCCCTCCTACGAGCAGTACTTC
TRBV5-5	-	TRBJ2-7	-	CASSLEFLGTFTYEQYF	TGTGCCAGCAGCTTGGAGTTCTTGGGGACTTTCACCTACGAGCAGTACTTC
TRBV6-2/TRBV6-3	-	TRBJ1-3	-	CASSFDRRSGNTIYF	TGTGCCAGCAGTTTTGACAGACGCTCTGGAAACACCATATATTTT
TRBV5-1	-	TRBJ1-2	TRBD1	CASSFDRDGYTF	TGCGCCAGCAGCTTTGACAGGGACGGCTACACCTTC
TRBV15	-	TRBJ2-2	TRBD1	CATSRDTGGGELFF	TGTGCCACCAGCAGAGACACAGGGGGCGGGGAGCTGTTTTTT
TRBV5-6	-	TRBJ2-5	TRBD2	CASSTQSGGAGKTQYF	TGTGCCAGCAGCACCCAGAGCGGGGGGGCCGGGAAGACCCAGTACTTC
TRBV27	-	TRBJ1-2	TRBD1	CATAIGTGYGYTF	TGTGCCACCGCCATCGGGACAGGCTATGGCTACACCTTC
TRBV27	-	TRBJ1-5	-	CASSFRGINQPQHF	TGTGCCAGCAGTTTCAGGGGAATAAATCAGCCCCAGCATTTT
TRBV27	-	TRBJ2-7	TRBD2	CASRRLTGTSGSKKQYF	TGTGCCAGCAGGAGGCTGACCGGGACTAGCGGGAGTAAAAAGCAGTACTTC
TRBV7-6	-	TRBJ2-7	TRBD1	CASSFGTGGYEQYF	TGTGCCAGCAGCTTCGGGACAGGGGGCTACGAGCAGTACTTC
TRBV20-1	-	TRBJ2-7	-	CSAKEGEQYF	TGCAGTGCTAAGGAGGGCGAGCAGTACTTC
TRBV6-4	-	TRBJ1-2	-	CASRKGGGNYGYTF	TGTGCCAGCAGAAAGGGGGGGGGAAACTATGGCTACACCTTC
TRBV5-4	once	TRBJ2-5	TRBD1	CASSTGQEQETQYF	TGTGCCAGCAGCACCGGACAGGAACAAGAGACCCAGTACTTC
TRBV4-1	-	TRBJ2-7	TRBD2	CASSPPVGGDSYEQYF	TGCGCCAGCAGCCCCCCTGTGGGGGGGGACTCCTACGAGCAGTACTTC
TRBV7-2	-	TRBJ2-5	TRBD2	CASSSPGLAGKETQYF	TGTGCCAGCAGCTCGCCGGGACTAGCGGGGAAAGAGACCCAGTACTTC
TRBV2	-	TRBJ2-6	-	CASSGRYSGANVLTF	TGTGCCAGCAGTGGGAGGTACTCTGGGGCCAACGTCCTGACTTTC
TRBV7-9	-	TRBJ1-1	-	CASSLAGAGQAFF	TGTGCCAGCAGCTTAGCGGGGGCAGGGCAAGCTTTCTTT
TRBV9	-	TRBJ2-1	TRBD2	CASSPSPWGGGASNEQFF	TGTGCCAGCAGCCCCTCCCCGTGGGGCGGGGGGGCGAGTAATGAGCAGTTCTTC
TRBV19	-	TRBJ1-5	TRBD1	CASRDRGSGQPQHF	TGTGCCAGCCGGGACAGGGGATCCGGGCAGCCCCAGCATTTT
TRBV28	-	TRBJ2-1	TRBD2	CASSPKVSSGGTPYNEQFF	TGTGCCAGCAGCCCCAAGGTGAGTAGCGGGGGAACTCCCTACAATGAGCAGTTCTTC
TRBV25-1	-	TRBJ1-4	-	CASSKAGWEKLFF	TGTGCCAGCAGTAAAGCGGGGTGGGAAAAACTGTTTTTT
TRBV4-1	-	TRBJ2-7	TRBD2	CASSQVGSSGLQYF	TGCGCCAGCAGCCAAGTAGGTTCTAGCGGACTACAGTACTTC
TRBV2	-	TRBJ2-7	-	CASSTGTLTYEQYF	TGTGCCAGCAGTACCGGGACATTGACCTACGAGCAGTACTTC
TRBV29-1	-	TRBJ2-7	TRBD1	CSVVTGGTYEQYF	TGCAGCGTCGTGACAGGGGGGACCTACGAGCAGTACTTC
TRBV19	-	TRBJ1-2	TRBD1	CASSFGQGILENGYTF	TGTGCCAGTAGTTTCGGACAGGGGATTTTGGAGAATGGCTACACCTTC
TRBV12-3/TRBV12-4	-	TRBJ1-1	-	CASSPPKNTEAFF	TGTGCCAGCAGCCCCCCTAAGAACACTGAAGCTTTCTTT
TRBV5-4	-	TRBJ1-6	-	CASSLDRYNSPLHF	TGTGCCAGCAGCCTGGACAGATATAATTCACCCCTCCACTTT
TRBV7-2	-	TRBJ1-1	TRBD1	CASSPRRRQGMNTEAFF	TGTGCCAGCAGCCCCCGAAGGCGACAGGGGATGAACACTGAAGCTTTCTTT
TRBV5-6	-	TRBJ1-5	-	CASSSEGNQPQHF	TGTGCCAGCAGCAGCGAGGGAAATCAGCCCCAGCATTTT
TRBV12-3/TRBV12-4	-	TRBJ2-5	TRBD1	CASSFRGQETQYF	TGTGCCAGCAGTTTCAGGGGGCAAGAGACCCAGTACTTC
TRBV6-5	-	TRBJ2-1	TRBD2	CASSWTSGDKNEQFF	TGTGCCAGCAGTTGGACTAGCGGAGATAAGAATGAGCAGTTCTTC
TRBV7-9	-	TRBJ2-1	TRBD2	CASSLYGSGSSAYNEQFF	TGTGCCAGCAGCTTATATGGTAGCGGGAGTTCTGCCTACAATGAGCAGTTCTTC
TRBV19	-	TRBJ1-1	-	CASSAGVGLTEAFF	TGTGCCAGTTCGGCGGGGGTTGGATTAACTGAAGCTTTCTTT
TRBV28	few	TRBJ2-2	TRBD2	CASRPLLAGGGDTGELFF	TGTGCCAGCAGGCCCTTACTAGCGGGAGGCGGGGACACCGGGGAGCTGTTTTTT
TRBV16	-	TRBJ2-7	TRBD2	CASSQSVAGDYEQYF	TGTGCCAGCAGCCAATCAGTGGCGGGAGACTACGAGCAGTACTTC
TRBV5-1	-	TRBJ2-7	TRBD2	CASSRRGGLAASYEQYF	TGCGCCAGCAGCCGGAGAGGGGGACTAGCGGCCTCCTACGAGCAGTACTTC
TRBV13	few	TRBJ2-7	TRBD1	CASSFTGTGDAEQYF	TGTGCCAGCAGCTTTACCGGGACAGGGGATGCCGAGCAGTACTTC
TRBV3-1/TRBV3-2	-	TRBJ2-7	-	CASSQTSGEQYF	TGTGCCAGCAGCCAGACCTCCGGGGAGCAGTACTTC
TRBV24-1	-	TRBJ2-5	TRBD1	CATSTGTGAVVQETQYF	TGTGCCACCAGTACCGGGACAGGGGCGGTCGTCCAAGAGACCCAGTACTTC
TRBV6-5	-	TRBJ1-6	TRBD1	CASSLGQGNVGSPLHF	TGTGCCAGCAGTTTGGGACAGGGGAATGTGGGTTCACCCCTCCACTTT